This TCR beta chain appears in the sequencing data of a study of T-cell reconstitution after alpha-beta-depleted transplantation in children. General study findings and limits: The study traced high day-60 TCRbeta diversity in some patients to surviving recipient T cells and thymic progenitors. The authors attributed T-cell counts and diversity one year after transplant mostly to newly produced T cells. Several hundred expanded graft clones reportedly supplied alpha-beta T cells about two months after transplant.

As it was prepared, the TCRbeta library received unique molecular identifiers. TCRdb independently ran MiXCR on the PCR reads; one entry per CDR3 protein. The table lists some 200,000 distinct CDR3 sequences, roughly 10% of them singletons, with about 28% in the top ten. A note on this clonotype: What it recognizes is unknown.

The input for sequencing was PBMCs, taken before TCRalphabeta/CD19-depleted stem cell transplant. This clonotype was sampled from a child less than two years old with acute myeloid leukemia, due to receive a stem cell transplant.

CDR3 nucleotide sequence: TGTGCCAGCAGCACCCGACAGGGGAACTATGGCTACACCTTC. The encoded protein is CASSTRQGNYGYTF. The J gene is TRBJ1-2, the V gene TRBV7-2; 8 nucleotides line up with TRBD1. The germline V gene has CDR1 SGHTA and CDR2 FQGNSA. V dropped 5 bases and J dropped 2; count of bases not matched to a gene: 4. There are 14 residues in the CDR3.